A single sample gave rise to the 32 T cell receptor beta chains below, sequenced in a study of lymphopenia after photon versus proton radiotherapy. Assay used: immunoSEQ multiplex PCR; TCRdb lists only in-frame clones, some missing. This table holds 35,000 to 50,000 clones, under 85% found once. This sample comprised peripheral blood, obtained from a patient treated with proton-based radiotherapy. All receptors derive from a woman aged 70-85 years with pancreatic cancer.

This clone appeared a few times. The gene calls are TRBV7-2 and TRBJ1-2, with D possibly matching TRBD1 (5 bases). Germline assignment: CDR1 SGHTA and CDR2 FQGNSA. V was trimmed by 1 base and J by 2 bases, leaving 11 bases between them. The CDR3 extends over 15 amino acids. CDR3 in DNA: TGTGCCAGCAGCTTAGGGCCGGGGGACAACTATGGCTACACCTTC. Translation gives CASSLGPGDNYGYTF.

The chain couples TRBV7-9 to TRBJ2-7, with 12 nucleotides matching TRBD2. The CDR3 runs 18 residues. Looked up from germline, CDR1 is SEHNR and CDR2 is FQNEAQ (reference sequence). J lost 2 bases, V lost 5 bases, and 13 bases had no gene match. For the CDR3, the DNA is TGTGCCAGCAGCCCATTGGGGACTAGCGGGCAAGGCACCTACGAGCAGTACTTC. This encodes CASSPLGTSGQGTYEQYF. The whole variable domain, remainder taken from reference TRBV7-9 and TRBJ2-7, is DTGVSQNPRHKITKRGQNVTFRCDPISEHNRLYWYRQTLGQGPEFLTYFQNEAQLEKSRLLSDRFSAERPKGSFSTLEIQRTEQGDSAMYLCASSPLGTSGQGTYEQYFGPGTRLTVT.

The rearrangement uses TRBV2 and TRBJ1-4, with 7 nucleotides matching TRBD1. V lost 10 bases to trimming and J lost 5 bases; unmatched junction nucleotides: 7. This CDR3 has 13 amino acids. Germline lookup yields CDR1 SNHLY and CDR2 FYNNEI. CDR3 loop: CATQGTANEKLFF. In nucleotides, the CDR3 is TGTGCCACCCAAGGGACAGCGAATGAAAAACTGTTTTTT.

The rearrangement links TRBV5-6 to TRBJ2-3, with TRBD2 matching over 7 bases. Germline V CDR1 and CDR2: SGHDT, YYEEEE. Trimming at V came to 4 bases and at J to 9 bases, leaving 5 bases not matched to a gene. The length of the CDR3 is 12 residues. The CDR3 is CASSQTSPTQYF. CDR3 bases: TGTGCCAGCAGCCAGACTAGCCCAACGCAGTATTTT.

The gene calls are TRBV2 and TRBJ2-7; perhaps D is TRBD1 or TRBD2 (5 bases each). Germline-derived CDR1 and CDR2 are SNHLY and FYNNEI. CDR3 length equals 15 residues. Trimming removed 4 bases at V and 3 bases at J, with 16 bases between. The CDR3 DNA reads TGTGCCAGCAGTGTTTCTGGGGACGGTTTCTACGAGCAGTACTTC. It yields the protein CASSVSGDGFYEQYF.

The genes are TRBV2 and TRBJ1-4; TRBD1 aligns across 7 bases. In germline, CDR1 is SNHLY, CDR2 FYNNEI. This CDR3 comprises 13 residues. V lost 7 bases to trimming and J lost 5 bases; unmatched junction nucleotides: 4. As DNA, the CDR3 is TGTGCCAGCATCCCCAGGGGGAATGAAAAACTGTTTTTT. Its translation is CASIPRGNEKLFF.

The CDR3 region has the DNA TGTGCCAGCAGCCAAGATAAAGCGGGAGGGCCAGATACGCAGTATTTT. Protein sequence: CASSQDKAGGPDTQYF. V usage is TRBV4-2 and J usage is TRBJ2-3; 10 bases align to TRBD2. The CDR3 consists of 16 residues. Unmatched junction bases numbered 4, after V lost 0 bases and J lost 4 bases. Germline assignment: CDR1 LGHNA and CDR2 YNFKEQ.

The chain combines TRBV5-1 with TRBJ1-3; no definite D call. This CDR3 has 15 residues. Germline V CDR1 and CDR2: SGHRS, YFSETQ. V was pared by 5 bases and J by 4 bases, with 16 bases between. The DNA for the CDR3 is TGCGCCAGCAGTACTATGGGGTTAGCCGGAAACACCATATATTTT. Its translation is CASSTMGLAGNTIYF.

The chain joins TRBV15 to TRBJ1-2; tentative D call: TRBD1 (6 bases). The CDR3 has 14 residues. Germline V lookup: CDR1 LNHNV, CDR2 YYDKDF (reference sequence). Trimming left V 3 bases short and J 6 bases short, with 14 bases between. Here the CDR3 reads CATSRAQGVDGYTF. In DNA, the CDR3 is TGTGCCACCAGCAGGGCACAGGGCGTCGATGGCTACACCTTC.

The V call is TRBV7-2, the J call TRBJ2-7, with D possibly TRBD1 on 6 matching bases. The V end was cut by 2 bases, the J end by 0 bases, with 11 bases between. The CDR3 extends over 15 amino acids. In germline, CDR1 is SGHTA, CDR2 FQGNSA. The CDR3 DNA is TGTGCCAGCAGCTTATGGCAGGGGTCCTCCTACGAGCAGTACTTC. This codes for CASSLWQGSSYEQYF. Drawing the rest from reference TRBV7-2 and TRBJ2-7, the complete variable domain is GAGVSQSPSNKVTEKGKDVELRCDPISGHTALYWYRQSLGQGLEFLIYFQGNSAPDKSGLPSDRFSAERTGGSVSTLTIQRTQQEDSAVYLCASSLWQGSSYEQYFGPGTRLTVT.

The chain uses TRBV11-2 and TRBJ2-7; a possible D gene is TRBD1 (5 bases). The germline CDR1 and CDR2 sequences are SGHAT and FQNNGV. The V end was cut by 5 bases, the J end by 3 bases, with 17 bases between. This CDR3 spans 15 amino acids. CDR3 residues: CASSHPGRAYYEQYF. The CDR3 DNA sequence: TGTGCCAGCAGCCATCCAGGCAGGGCCTACTACGAGCAGTACTTC.

V usage is TRBV19 and J usage is TRBJ2-1, with TRBD1 matching 8 bases. Trimming cost V 6 bases and J 6 bases; bases outside gene matches: 4. Germline V gene sequence: CDR1 LNHDA, CDR2 SQIVND (reference sequence). The CDR3 is 13 amino acids. The CDR3 spells CASRGQAGNEQFF. Written as DNA, the CDR3 is TGTGCCAGTAGGGGACAGGCGGGCAATGAGCAGTTCTTC. Drawing the rest from reference TRBV19 and TRBJ2-1, the complete variable domain is DGGITQSPKYLFRKEGQNVTLSCEQNLNHDAMYWYRQDPGQGLRLIYYSQIVNDFQKGDIAEGYSVSREKKESFPLTVTSAQKNPTAFYLCASRGQAGNEQFFGPGTRLTVL.

V is TRBV7-8 and J is TRBJ1-1; a possible D gene is TRBD1 (6 bases). This CDR3 has 15 amino acids. The ends were cut back, 0 bases at V and 4 bases at J, with 12 bases in the middle. Germline-derived CDR1 and CDR2 are SGHVS and FQNEAQ. The CDR3, as DNA: TGTGCCAGCAGCTTAGCCGCGGGGGGGCTCACTGAAGCTTTCTTT. Translated: CASSLAAGGLTEAFF.

V and J are TRBV14 and TRBJ2-7, with D perhaps being TRBD1 or TRBD2 (7 bases each). The CDR3 spans 17 residues. Deletions cut 1 base from V and 0 bases from J, with 16 bases between. Germline assignment: CDR1 SGHDN and CDR2 FVKESK. CDR3 DNA sequence: TGTGCCAGCAGCCAAGGTGTCCTCAGGGGGGGCTCCTACGAGCAGTACTTC. It yields the protein CASSQGVLRGGSYEQYF.

The V gene is TRBV30, the J gene TRBJ2-1, with TRBD2 matching over 7 bases. J gave up 7 bases and V 4 bases, and 16 bases lay outside the gene matches. This CDR3 has 16 amino acids. Germline lookup yields CDR1 GTSNPN and CDR2 SVGIG (reference sequence). The CDR3 spells CAWMGGGRLVSNEQFF. The CDR3, as DNA: TGTGCCTGGATGGGTGGCGGGAGATTAGTGTCAAATGAGCAGTTCTTC.

The rearrangement links TRBV19 to TRBJ2-2, with D perhaps matching TRBD1 (5 bases). Trimming removed 7 bases at V and 6 bases at J, with 9 bases between. The CDR3 is 12 amino acids. Germline CDR1 and CDR2: LNHDA and SQIVND (reference sequence). The chain's CDR3 is CASTPGSGELFF. The CDR3 coding sequence is TGTGCCAGTACCCCAGGGTCCGGGGAGCTGTTTTTT.

This clone was counted a few times. The genes are TRBV6-5 and TRBJ2-5; D gene ambiguous. The ends were cut back, 7 bases at V and 2 bases at J, with 14 bases in the middle. The CDR3 loop spans 14 amino acids. The germline gives CDR1 MNHEY, CDR2 SVGAGI. As DNA, the CDR3 is TGTGCCAGCAAATCTGCGACTTTACAAGAGACCCAGTACTTC. Translation: CASKSATLQETQYF.

The sample holds one count of this clone. The rearrangement links TRBV9 to TRBJ2-1; D is unclear. This CDR3 has 13 amino acids. Looked up from germline, CDR1 is SGDLS and CDR2 is YYNGEE. Deletions cut 3 bases from V and 5 bases from J, with 9 bases between. CDR3 protein: CASSEGSNNEQFF. As DNA, the CDR3 is TGTGCCAGCAGCGAGGGTTCCAACAATGAGCAGTTCTTC.

The J gene is TRBJ1-1, the V gene TRBV5-1, with 8 nucleotides matching TRBD1. V dropped 4 bases and J dropped 8; count of bases not matched to a gene: 4. Germline assignment: CDR1 SGHRS and CDR2 YFSETQ. The CDR3 has 12 amino acids. The CDR3 spells CASSQDRAEAFF. CDR3 DNA: TGCGCCAGCAGCCAGGACAGGGCGGAAGCTTTCTTT. The whole variable domain, filled in from reference TRBV5-1 and TRBJ1-1, reads KAGVTQTPRYLIKTRGQQVTLSCSPISGHRSVSWYQQTPGQGLQFLFEYFSETQRNKGNFPGRFSGRQFSNSRSEMNVSTLELGDSALYLCASSQDRAEAFFGQGTRLTVV.

V usage is TRBV30 and J usage is TRBJ1-1, with D tentatively TRBD1 (5 bases). Trimming pared 5 bases from V and 4 bases from J, leaving 17 bases between. CDR3 length: 14 amino acids. The germline V gene encodes CDR1 GTSNPN and CDR2 SVGIG (reference sequence). The CDR3 region has the DNA TGTGCCTGGGGGAGGGGCACGGGGAGCACTGAAGCTTTCTTT. It encodes CAWGRGTGSTEAFF.

The DNA of the CDR3 is TGCGCCAGCAGCGAGGACGTAACCTCCTACGAGCAGTACTTC. Its translation: CASSEDVTSYEQYF. The chain has TRBV5-1 and TRBJ2-7; no reliable D call. V was clipped by 4 bases and J by 0 bases, with 11 bases between them. This CDR3 is built from 14 residues. CDR1 SGHRS and CDR2 YFSETQ come from the germline V gene.

The chain carries TRBV6-1 and TRBJ2-2, with 10 bases fitting TRBD1. V lost 6 bases to trimming and J lost 9 bases; unmatched junction nucleotides: 10. This CDR3 has 15 residues. The germline CDR1 and CDR2 sequences are MNHNS and SASEGT. The CDR3 DNA is TGTGCCAGCAGGGCCGCGGGACAGGGGTGGTGGGAGCTGTTTTTT. Protein: CASRAAGQGWWELFF.

The V and J genes are TRBV6-1 and TRBJ2-7; D might be TRBD2 (6 bases). The CDR3 has 14 amino acids. V lost 6 bases and J 2 bases, leaving 14 bases between the germline ends. Germline CDR1 MNHNS, CDR2 SASEGT. As DNA, the CDR3 is TGTGCCAGCAGGCCCCGGAGGGTTCCCTACGAGCAGTACTTC. Translation: CASRPRRVPYEQYF.

This clone has just a few counts. The V and J genes are TRBV2 and TRBJ2-1; 7 bases map to TRBD2. This CDR3 is built from 11 residues. Losses at the gene ends were 6 bases for V and 9 bases for J; bases not matched to a gene: 2. Germline assignment: CDR1 SNHLY and CDR2 FYNNEI. CDR3 nucleotide sequence: TGTGCCAGCAGGCGGGGGAGTGAGCAGTTCTTC. It specifies CASRRGSEQFF.

The J gene is TRBJ1-1, the V gene TRBV18; D is perhaps TRBD1 (5 bases). The CDR3 is 13 residues long. CDR1 is KGHSH and CDR2 is LQKENI in the germline V gene. V lost 6 bases to trimming and J lost 6 bases, with 14 bases between them. The CDR3 sequence is CASSPGTTPEAFF. As DNA, the CDR3 is TGTGCCAGCTCGCCTGGGACGACGCCTGAAGCTTTCTTT.

The chain carries TRBV14 and TRBJ2-2; D is undetermined. This CDR3 spans 15 amino acids. Trimming took off 4 bases at V and 1 base at J, with 10 bases between the two ends. Looked up from germline, CDR1 is SGHDN and CDR2 is FVKESK. The CDR3 spells CASSPLVKNTGELFF. CDR3 DNA: TGTGCCAGCAGCCCCCTCGTCAAGAACACCGGGGAGCTGTTTTTT.

V gene TRBV5-4 combines with J gene TRBJ1-6; D is possibly TRBD1 (5 bases). CDR3 length equals 15 residues. Germline lookup yields CDR1 SGHNT and CDR2 YYREEE (reference sequence). The V and J ends lost 4 bases and 7 bases respectively, with 15 bases between them. The DNA of the CDR3 is TGTGCCAGCAGCCCCCGTGAGAAGGGGAATTCACCCCTCCACTTT. This sequence encodes CASSPREKGNSPLHF.

The rearrangement uses TRBV29-1 and TRBJ2-7, with D tentatively TRBD1 or TRBD2 (5 bases each). The CDR3 sequence is 12 residues long. Per the germline V gene, CDR1 is SQVTM and CDR2 is ANQGSEA. Trimming removed 4 bases from V and 0 bases from J, with 7 bases in between. The chain's CDR3 is CSVAGSSYEQYF. The CDR3 DNA follows: TGCAGCGTTGCAGGGAGCTCCTACGAGCAGTACTTC.

V and J are TRBV30 and TRBJ2-1, with TRBD2 as a possible D gene (6 bases). Germline CDR1 and CDR2: GTSNPN and SVGIG (reference sequence). The CDR3 totals 14 residues. The germline V and J ends were trimmed by 3 bases and 8 bases, with 17 bases remaining between them. The CDR3 sequence is CAWSVGLSGDEQFF. In DNA form, the CDR3 reads TGTGCCTGGAGCGTGGGACTGAGTGGCGATGAGCAGTTCTTC.

V gene TRBV28 combines with J gene TRBJ2-3; TRBD2 might be the D (6 bases). Germline V CDR1 and CDR2: MDHEN, SYDVKM. The V gene lost 2 bases and the J gene lost 8 bases, with 8 bases spanning the gap. This CDR3 has 12 amino acids. CDR3 DNA sequence: TGTGCCAGCAGTTTACCCGGGGGTACGCAGTATTTT. This sequence encodes CASSLPGGTQYF.

The gene calls are TRBV11-2 and TRBJ2-5; TRBD1 might be the D (6 bases). With the DNA end fitting TRBJ2-7 better, the J assignment may be wrong. The V gene's germline CDR1 is SGHAT and CDR2 FQNNGV. This CDR3 has 13 amino acids. DNA of the CDR3: TGTGCCAGCAGGCCCACAGGGACCTACGAGCAGTACTTC. Amino acids: CASRPTGTYEQYF.

The chain uses TRBV12-1 and TRBJ2-7; no DNA check was done on the table's D call, TRBD2. TRBV12-1 is reported as a pseudogene. The CDR3 is 12 amino acids. The CDR3 is CATRGGNYEQYF. The CDR3 bases are TGTGCCACCAGGGGGGGGAATTACGAGCAGTACTTC.